This T cell receptor (beta chain) derives from a study of cytomegalovirus exposure and HLA in healthy donors. PCR used 60 Vbeta primers and 13 Jbeta primers. Some clones are missing from TCRdb's copy, which holds only in-frame ones; the method was immunoSEQ multiplex PCR. The repertoire consists of 100,000 to 150,000 clones, with over 70% occurring once and the leading ten covering roughly 2.7%. There are a few counts of this clone. Sequence at one end of the junction differs from germline and may be a read error. The CDR3 loop spans 12 amino acids. Germline CDR1 MGHRA, CDR2 YSYEKL. J is TRBJ1-3 and V is TRBV4-1; D may be TRBD1 (5 bases). This sequence originates from a woman aged 55-69 years in good health and CMV-seropositive. Sequences were obtained from PBMCs. The CDR3: CASRASGNTIYF. The CDR3 DNA is TGCGCGAGCAGGGCATCTGGAAACACCATATATTTT.